This T cell receptor beta chain originates from a study of cytomegalovirus exposure and HLA in healthy donors. Across the whole study: An early data release held around 80 million unique TCRs from HLA-typed donors. Study-level findings and limits: The authors confirmed in vitro that a few CMV-associated chains were specific for CMV antigens.

CDR3 length: 14 residues. The germline V gene encodes CDR1 SGHRS and CDR2 YFSETQ. V shed 5 bases and J 4 bases; nucleotides not matched to a gene: 0. Comments on this clone: Its target is not known.

PCR involved 60 Vbeta and 13 Jbeta primers. The data were produced by immunoSEQ multiplex PCR, yet TCRdb's version contains in-frame clones alone and is incomplete. The sample yields tens of thousands of clones, roughly 80% seen once. This sequence joins TRBV5-1 and TRBJ2-1; 13 nucleotides agree with TRBD2. The sequence derives from a man aged 18 to 29 in good health and CMV-seronegative. Input material: PBMCs. CDR3 sequence: CASRGLAGYNEQFF. CDR3 DNA: TGCGCCAGCAGGGGACTAGCGGGATACAATGAGCAGTTCTTC.